This TCR beta chain stems from a study of breast tumors, draining lymph nodes, adjacent tissues. MiXCR was run by TCRdb on the multiplex PCR reads, yielding one entry per CDR3 protein. There are approximately 100,000 distinct CDR3 sequences in the sample; roughly 20% occur only once, and around 1.2% lies in the top ten. Samples came from axillary lymph nodes draining the breast cancer. This clonotype was seen at least ten times. The source is a female donor with breast cancer. Some clones in this sample may be carry-over from other donors' samples. Source material: axillary lymph node tissue.

CDR3 sequence reads: CASITGGAPNYGYTF. The CDR3 bases are TGTGCCAGCATTACCGGCGGGGCCCCTAACTATGGCTACACCTTC. The V call is TRBV6-1, the J call TRBJ1-2; a possible D gene is TRBD1 (5 bases). There are 15 residues in the CDR3. The V end lost 7 bases, the J end lost 0 bases, and 15 bases lay between the germline ends. Germline CDR1 reads MNHNS; CDR2 reads SASEGT.